This TCR beta chain originates from a study of regulatory T cells in long-lasting Graves disease. The study's findings and limits: Whereas about a thousand public clonotypes were shared by new patients, persistent patients shared more, at 2,741. Limited sample numbers may have lowered accuracy.

In building TCR beta libraries, iRepertoire HTBI primers were used together with Arm-PCR of CDR3 regions. Source study methods: Sample data revealed 60 to 80 TRBV and about 15 TRBJ segments. TCRdb re-called the multiplex PCR reads with MiXCR, one entry per CDR3 protein. The authors' filters were not applied to this entry. The data show roughly 490,000 distinct CDR3 sequences, with approximately 23% seen just once and 13% held by the top ten. Ten or more counts support this clonotype. No antigen is known for it. Stated time point: persistent/refractory GD, antithyroid drugs over 5 years with positive TRAb. PBMC RNA served as the TCR library source. This specimen was peripheral blood mononuclear cells (PBMCs), taken when the disease was refractory, from a patient treated with antithyroid drugs. The sequence derives from a female donor with Graves disease.

CDR3 loop: CASSLGTPVYF. The CDR3, as DNA: TGTGCCAGCAGCTTGGGGACACCGGTGTACTTC. The chain couples TRBV7-9 to TRBJ2-7, with D maybe TRBD1 (6 bases). Germline V lookup: CDR1 SEHNR, CDR2 FQNEAQ (reference sequence). Trimming stripped 3 bases from V and 12 bases from J, with 12 bases between. The CDR3 extends over 11 amino acids.